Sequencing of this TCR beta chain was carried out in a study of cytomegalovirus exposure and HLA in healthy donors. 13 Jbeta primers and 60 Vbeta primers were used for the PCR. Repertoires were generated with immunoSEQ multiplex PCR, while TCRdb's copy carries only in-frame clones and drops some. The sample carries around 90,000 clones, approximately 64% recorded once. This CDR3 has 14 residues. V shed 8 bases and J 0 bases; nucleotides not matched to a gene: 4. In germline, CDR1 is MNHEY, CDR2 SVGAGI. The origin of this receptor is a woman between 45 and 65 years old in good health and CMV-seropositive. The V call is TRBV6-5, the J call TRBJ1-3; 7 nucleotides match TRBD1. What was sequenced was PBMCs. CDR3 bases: TGTGCCAGCCGGGGGACAGTCTCTGGAAACACCATATATTTT. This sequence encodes CASRGTVSGNTIYF.